This is a list of T cell receptor beta chains from one sample in a study of a mutant IDH1 vaccine in newly diagnosed glioma. Assay used: immunoSEQ multiplex PCR; TCRdb lists only in-frame clones, some missing. The sample has nearly 70,000 clones, approximately 79% seen once. Sequences were derived from PBMCs, sampled from a glioma patient treated with radiotherapy, temozolomide or both. These receptor sequences come from a man aged 45-65 years with glioma. CDR3s leave out the opening cysteine and the closing phenylalanine or tryptophan. Each record gives: V gene, CDR3 length, CDR3 protein.

>TRBV6-1|13
ASSIAGIRSNEQY
>TRBV5-1|14
ASSLAGVVHNTEAF
>TRBV27|12
ASSVHRSSYEQY
>TRBV20-1|9
SARDFNEQF
>TRBV6-5|13
ASSYSGVTYNEQF
>TRBV4-2|14
ASSQVARGSHNEQF
>TRBV6-6|11
ASGTERSDTQY
>TRBV5-1|13
ASSSGTSAGSTQY
>TRBV29-1|12
SVDGYLSGNTIY
>TRBV5-8|11
ASSPRRDEKLF